This T cell receptor beta chain originates from a study of cytomegalovirus exposure and HLA in healthy donors. General observations from the study: Reportedly, diagnosis of cytomegalovirus status by the classifier showed high specificity and sensitivity. With later analysis, a missense DCLRE1C variant became linked to TCR beta V- and J-gene trimming.

Samples came from healthy bone marrow donors. The PCR was carried out with 60 Vbeta primers and 13 Jbeta primers. The protocol was immunoSEQ multiplex PCR, while the TCRdb copy is restricted to in-frame clones and leaves out a portion. The data contain about 200,000 clones, around 80% of them singletons. This clone occurred a few times. The antigen is not known. Sequencing used PBMCs. The sequence was obtained from a middle-aged man in good health and CMV-seronegative.

CDR3 DNA: TGTGCCAGCAGCCAAAGCGGGAGTGGTGGTGAGCAGTTCTTC. Its translation is CASSQSGSGGEQFF. J is TRBJ2-1 and V is TRBV7-8; TRBD2 matches 8 bases. Germline V gene data show CDR1 as SGHVS and CDR2 as FQNEAQ. The junction had 9 bases not matched to a gene; V was cut back by 5 bases and J by 9 bases. The CDR3 extends over 14 amino acids.